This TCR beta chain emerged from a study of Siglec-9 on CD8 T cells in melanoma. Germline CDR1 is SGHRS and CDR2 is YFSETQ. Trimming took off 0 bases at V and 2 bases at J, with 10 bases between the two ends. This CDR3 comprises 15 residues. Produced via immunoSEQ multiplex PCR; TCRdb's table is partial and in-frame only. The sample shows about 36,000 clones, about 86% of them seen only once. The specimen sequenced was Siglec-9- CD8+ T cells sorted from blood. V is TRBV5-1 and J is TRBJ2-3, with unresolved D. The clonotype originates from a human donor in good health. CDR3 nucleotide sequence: TGCGCCAGCAGCTTGGACCAGCGCGCCACAGATACGCAGTATTTT. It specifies CASSLDQRATDTQYF.